The source of this T cell receptor beta chain is a study of T cell responses to AZD1222 COVID-19 vaccine. Notes on the study in general: Among vaccine-associated CD4 TCRs, coverage spanned spike, with dominance at 160-218 and 743-854. Once two AZD1222 doses were given, Spike-specific TCR breadth and depth went up. Seropositive AZD1222 recipients at baseline numbered only six or seven.

This CDR3 contains 15 residues. CDR1 and CDR2 (germline): SQVTM, ANQGSEA. Trimming cost V 3 bases and J 5 bases; bases outside gene matches: 11. Some second doses came at about 4 weeks and others at about 12 weeks; these were pooled. The protocol was immunoSEQ multiplex PCR, while the TCRdb copy is restricted to in-frame clones and leaves out a portion. Of tens of thousands of clones in the sample, approximately 92% were seen once. About this clone itself: What it binds is unknown.

The sequence was collected from an adult who received the AZD1222 COVID-19 vaccine. The V call is TRBV29-1, the J call TRBJ2-5, with TRBD1 identical over 8 bases. Source: peripheral blood, taken 28 days after the second AZD1222 dose. CDR3 in amino acids: CSVELGQELRETQYF. The CDR3 DNA is TGCAGCGTTGAGCTGGGACAGGAATTAAGGGAGACCCAGTACTTC.